Listed below are T cell receptor beta chains from one sample, sequenced in a study of CXCR3-negative and CXCR3-positive naive CD8 T cells. TCRdb reprocessed the 5' RACE reads and keeps a single row for each CDR3 protein, giving no DNA. Its table records under 65,000 distinct CDR3 sequences. The sequencing sample was made of memory CD8+ T cells from blood. These receptors were taken from a human donor in good health. Some clones in this sample may be carry-over from other donors' samples. The CDR3 runs from the conserved cysteine through the conserved F or W. Fields, in order: V gene, CDR3 length, J gene, CDR3 protein.

TRBV19	12	TRBJ2-1	CASSDYYNEQFF
TRBV4-3	14	TRBJ1-1	CASSQEERDTEAFF
TRBV15	17	TRBJ2-1	CATSRDLRDRGYNEQFF
TRBV9	12	TRBJ2-3	CASSVEADTQYF
TRBV10-3	13	TRBJ1-5	CAISESGNQPQHF
TRBV3-1	18	TRBJ1-4	CASSQDEGGPATNEKLFF
TRBV5-5	16	TRBJ2-1	CASSLKLAGYYNEQFF
TRBV7-3	16	TRBJ2-3	CASSFPVTSPTDTQYF
TRBV21-1	15	TRBJ1-1	CASSAHGTGTTEAFF
TRBV5-6	12	TRBJ1-1	CASSPGATEAFF
TRBV7-2	14	TRBJ2-1	CASSTTGPYNEQFF
TRBV28	17	TRBJ2-4	CASSSEPGARPRNIQYF
TRBV27	14	TRBJ2-1	CASRPGTAYNEQFF
TRBV29-1	14	TRBJ2-1	CGVPRVGSYNEQFF
TRBV14	12	TRBJ2-7	CASSQDTRAPHF